Following are 2 T cell receptor beta chains from one sample sequenced in a study of OX40 agonist ivuxolimab in advanced cancers. The repertoire was sequenced with immunoSEQ multiplex PCR; TCRdb's copy has only in-frame clones and lacks some. The sample comprises fewer than 45,000 clones, roughly 80% of which are singletons, and 15% to 20% rests with the top ten. This specimen was CD4+ or CD8+ T cells sorted from blood, taken in a trial of the OX40 agonist ivuxolimab. These receptor sequences come from an adult with an advanced solid tumor such as melanoma, head and neck, liver or kidney cancer.

The chain links TRBV2 to TRBJ2-7; D gene uncertain. This CDR3 has 13 residues. CDR1 is SNHLY, CDR2 FYNNEI, per germline. Trimming took 2 bases from V and 5 from J, leaving 10 bases between them. CDR3 residues: CASSEYNNHEQYF. DNA for the CDR3: TGTGCCAGCAGTGAATATAACAACCACGAGCAGTACTTC.

This clone was picked up a small number of times. The gene calls are TRBV19 and TRBJ2-7; tentatively, D is TRBD1 or TRBD2 (5 bases each). The V end was cut by 3 bases, the J end by 3 bases, with 12 bases between. CDR1 and CDR2 (germline): LNHDA, SQIVND (reference sequence). CDR3 length equals 14 residues. CDR3 in amino acids: CASSMGPPSYEQYF. In nucleotides, the CDR3 is TGTGCCAGTAGTATGGGACCCCCAAGCTACGAGCAGTACTTC.